The entry below describes one TCR beta chain. Its antigen is still unknown. Per-base qualities were not stored, and no clone one base away is much larger. This sample is part of a study of T cell responses to AZD1222 COVID-19 vaccine (dated by TCRdb to about 2021). Describing the broader study: AZD1222 recipients whose second dose came at about 4 weeks and those whose second dose came at about 12 weeks were combined into one group, since spike-specific TCR depth and breadth did not differ between the two schedules. A total of approximately 250 trial participants underwent TCR sequencing, of whom about 210 had received two doses of AZD1222 and 26 had received two doses of the MenACWY control vaccine. Enrollment into the trials was organized by age into subgroups of 18-55, 56-69 and 70-plus years, and those subgroups contained around 150, 28 and 57 TCR-sequenced participants, respectively.

Overall results and qualifications from the work: Reportedly, close to half of the unique spike-specific TCRs recognized epitopes lying outside the regions that are mutated in the B.1.351 and B.1.1.7 variants. Spike-specific TCR breadth and depth rose significantly after two AZD1222 doses compared with day 0 and with MenACWY recipients. Vaccine-associated CD4 TCRs spanned the whole spike protein, with dominant responses in regions 160-218 and 743-854. Participants were mostly white British, with more females than males. The authors suggested clonal diversity may have been underestimated. The 56-69-year group was small, and its depth increase did not reach significance, likely because of low power. Because no samples from the day 14 peak response were available, repertoires could be characterized only after the peak T cell response. Conclusions about previously exposed vaccinees were limited because only six or seven AZD1222 recipients were SARS-CoV-2 seropositive at baseline.

According to the study, the label for this sample's time point signals: baseline before first vaccination. Vaccinee samples were obtained from the UK trials COV001 and COV002, which included a single-blind randomized controlled phase 2/3 trial of AZD1222 (ChAdOx1 nCoV-19) in healthy adults. For TCRbeta chain sequencing, PBMC samples from trial participants were taken at day 0 and at day 28 after the second dose. The CDR3 regions of human TCRbeta chains were analyzed by immunosequencing. Under the source paper's analysis protocol: TCRs in the repertoires were matched against a reference library of SARS-CoV-2-specific TCRs that had been generated with the MIRA antigen-specificity platform. Breadth meant the fraction of unique TCRs that were SARS-CoV-2-associated, whereas depth meant the fraction of total T cells that were SARS-CoV-2-associated. Using the MIRA data, each spike-specific TCR was mapped to the spike region that the TCR reacts to and placed in a CD4 or CD8 class. Log10-transformed breadth and depth values were compared by one-way ANOVA with Sidak's multiple comparisons tests. The table was pulled from immuneACCESS by TCRdb, which kept in-frame rearrangements only. Such tables lose some clones; where checked, under half of the loss comes from unresolved V genes, and the rest has no known cause. That table furnishes V, J and clone size, whereas the DNA furnished D and trimming. Recorded for this sample are roughly 120,000 clones; approximately 85% of them occurred a single time. The top ten clonotypes cover 9% to 9.5% of the sample.

Trimming accounts for 0 bases at V and 5 bases at J, while the number of junction bases matched to no gene is 12. Inclusive of the bounding cysteine and phenylalanine, the CDR3 is 17 residues long. Only the CDR3 part of the read is kept: 51 bases, read in frame from the first base. The CDR1 and CDR2 encoded by the germline V gene are SGHRS and YFSETQ. The rearrangement joined TRBV5-1 to TRBJ2-3; 7 bases in between match TRBD1. The clonotype was recovered from an adult in good health. The sequenced sample was peripheral blood, obtained on day 0 of AZD1222 vaccination. The CDR3: CASSLADREDLGDTQYF. The DNA is TGCGCCAGCAGCTTGGCCGACAGGGAAGATTTAGGAGATACGCAGTATTTT.